The source of this TCR beta chain is a study of regulatory T cells in long-lasting Graves disease. On the study more broadly: The term persistent Graves' disease signified upward of 5 years on antithyroid drugs with positive TSH receptor antibodies.

CDR3 length equals 16 residues. The germline V gene encodes CDR1 MGHRA and CDR2 YSYEKL. Library construction for TCR beta used iRepertoire HTBI primers and Arm-PCR of CDR3 regions. TCRdb redid the calling of the multiplex PCR reads with MiXCR, one entry per CDR3 protein. The data contain around 400,000 distinct CDR3 sequences, about 23% of them singletons. The sample's time point: persistent/refractory GD, antithyroid drugs over 5 years with positive TRAb. Extracted RNA from PBMCs served as the source of the TCR library. A note on this clonotype: A much bigger clone sits one base away, suggesting this may be a read error.

The rearrangement uses TRBV4-1 and TRBJ1-1; tentatively, D is TRBD1 (5 bases). The TCR was taken from a woman aged 40-49 years with Graves disease. This sample comprised peripheral blood mononuclear cells (PBMCs), obtained when the disease was refractory, from a patient treated with antithyroid drugs. The CDR3 sequence: CDSSQEPGGVNTEAFF. Written as DNA, the CDR3 is TGCGACAGCAGCCAAGAACCGGGGGGGGTGAACACTGAAGCTTTCTTT.